Listed below are T cell receptor beta chains from one sample, sequenced in a study of T cells in Graves' hyperthyroidism and ophthalmopathy. TCRdb itself ran the multiplex PCR reads through MiXCR, one entry per CDR3 protein. The repertoire consists of fewer than 650,000 distinct CDR3 sequences, with 13% to 15% occurring once and the leading ten covering roughly 7%. The sequenced sample was blood. Every receptor here comes from a woman younger than 30 with Graves' ophthalmopathy. The CDR3 runs from the conserved cysteine through the conserved F or W. The order of the fields is V gene, CDR3 protein.

TRBV13,CASSLGTGVDNSPLHF
TRBV6-5,CASSYSIGGTDSYEQYF
TRBV2,CAGGQASGSNEQFF
TRBV4-3,CASSQEVAGGITYEQYF
TRBV27,CASSSGPLLTDTQYF
TRBV7-2,CASSFRDRAGANVLTF
TRBV9,CASSVGSASTDTQYF
TRBV27,CASSFGLGAYEQYF
TRBV27,CASGDPGLAGGYEQYF
TRBV10-3,CAIGKTGRDTEAFF
TRBV13,CASSSETSGLYNEQFF
TRBV7-9,CASSAASATNEKLFF
TRBV6-2/TRBV6-3,CASIKPSRGGNTIYF
TRBV7-9,CASSLLVTGELFF
TRBV28,CASSLASSGSRTYEQYF
TRBV9,CASSVGSPIYNEQFF
TRBV29-1,CSVELTGSNQPQHF
TRBV14,CASSQASGRAGREQFF
TRBV7-2,CASSLGDPGAKTEAFF
TRBV20-1,CSALLDNYGYTF
TRBV7-8,CASSFGTGGHTDTQYF
TRBV6-5,CASSYSRTGPGELFF
TRBV28,CASRGGLIGPYEQYF
TRBV6-1,CASSEQTGGPQHF
TRBV28,CASGWANTQYF
TRBV12-3/TRBV12-4,CASAPLERGADTQYF
TRBV9,CASSVGPSGNTGELFF
TRBV24-1,CATSDPRRVHQETQYF
TRBV7-3,CASSLKLAGVEQFF
TRBV6-1,CASSEWGLNQPQHF
TRBV11-1,CASKDIGSTNEKLFF
TRBV4-1,CASSQAMNSNQPQHF
TRBV7-2,CASSLASFRNEQFF
TRBV6-2/TRBV6-3,CASTITLYNEQFF
TRBV6-1,CASSAWYGYTF
TRBV11-2,CASSSVGLYGGRAGDEQFF
TRBV28,CASSLPNSGNTIYF
TRBV29-1,CSTSRDNANNEQFF
TRBV20-1,CSARVRLANQPQHF
TRBV9,CASSVAGSRTYNEQFF
TRBV5-1,CASSPGITEAFF
TRBV12-3/TRBV12-4,CASSFVPALDPSTCEQYF
TRBV6-1,CASRPDSPYEQYF
TRBV12-3/TRBV12-4,CASSFGAAYEQYF
TRBV7-9,CASSLTRGYEQFF
TRBV28,CAAAQRGLTYTQYF
TRBV6-5,CASSYSKAEATKTGLKNIQYF